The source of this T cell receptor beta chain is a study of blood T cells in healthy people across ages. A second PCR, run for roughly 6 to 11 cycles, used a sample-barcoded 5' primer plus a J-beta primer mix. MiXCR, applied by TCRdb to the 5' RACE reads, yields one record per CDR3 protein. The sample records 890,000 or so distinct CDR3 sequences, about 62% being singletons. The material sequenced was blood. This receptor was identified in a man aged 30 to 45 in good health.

CDR3 region: CASSIRLAGVFNEQFF. The CDR3 DNA sequence: TGTGCCAGCAGCATCCGACTAGCGGGGGTTTTCAATGAGCAGTTCTTC. The rearrangement joins TRBV7-2 to TRBJ2-1, with 12 bases lining up with TRBD2. Germline lookup yields CDR1 SGHTA and CDR2 FQGNSA. The CDR3 contains 16 residues. The V and J ends lost 5 bases and 6 bases, in that order; junction bases with no gene match: 8.